This T cell receptor (beta chain) stems from a study of shared T cell receptors in the human thymus. Method: immunoSEQ multiplex PCR; TCRdb's copy keeps in-frame clones and lacks some. The sample consists of 500,000 to 850,000 clones, around 87% of them appearing once. These data were also filed under a second study, of human thymus T cells. This second study says: Thymus tissue for the work was resected from patients undergoing corrective heart surgery. Blood and thymic repertoires both appeared biased in V and J gene usage. Thymic TCR repertoires of unrelated people reportedly overlapped highly.

The receptor was derived from a boy in the first two years of life with a congenital heart defect. Sequencing was done on a sample of thymocytes.

Here the CDR3 reads CASSDSRTSGGMRDTQYF. CDR3 nucleotides: TGTGCCAGCAGTGACTCCCGGACTAGCGGGGGAATGAGGGATACGCAGTATTTT. The V gene is TRBV6-4, the J gene TRBJ2-3, with 13 bases aligning to TRBD2. After removal of 0 bases from V and 6 bases from J, the junction contained 9 bases not matched to a gene. The CDR3 has 18 amino acids. Germline CDR1 MRHNA, CDR2 SNTAGT.